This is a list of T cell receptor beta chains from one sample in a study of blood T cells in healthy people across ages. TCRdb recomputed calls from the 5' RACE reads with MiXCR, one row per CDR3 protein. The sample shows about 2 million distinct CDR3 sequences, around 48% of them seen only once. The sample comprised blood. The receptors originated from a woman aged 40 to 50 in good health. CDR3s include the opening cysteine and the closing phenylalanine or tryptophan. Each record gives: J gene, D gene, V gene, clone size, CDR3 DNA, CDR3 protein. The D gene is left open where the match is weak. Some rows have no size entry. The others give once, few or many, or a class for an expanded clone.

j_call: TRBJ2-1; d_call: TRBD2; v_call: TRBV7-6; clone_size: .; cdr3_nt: TGTGCCAGCAGCATGCCCGCGGGGGGGCAGAATGAGCAGTTCTTC; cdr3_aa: CASSMPAGGQNEQFF
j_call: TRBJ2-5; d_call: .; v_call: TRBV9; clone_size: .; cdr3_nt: TGTGCCGGCAGCGTAGCGAGTGGAGAGACCCAGTACTTC; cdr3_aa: CAGSVASGETQYF
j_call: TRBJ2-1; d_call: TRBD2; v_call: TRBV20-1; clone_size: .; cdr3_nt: TGCAGTGCTAGAGAAGGTGGCGGGGGGGCCAGCCGAGAGCAGTTCTTC; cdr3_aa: CSAREGGGGASREQFF
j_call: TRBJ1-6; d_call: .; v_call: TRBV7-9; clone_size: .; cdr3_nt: TGTGCCAGCAGCCCCCAGGGGAATAGGTCACCCCTCCACTTT; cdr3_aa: CASSPQGNRSPLHF
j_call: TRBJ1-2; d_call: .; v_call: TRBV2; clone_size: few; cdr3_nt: TGTGCCAGCAGCGTAGAGTATGGCTACACCTTC; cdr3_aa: CASSVEYGYTF
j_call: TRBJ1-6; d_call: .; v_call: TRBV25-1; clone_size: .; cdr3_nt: TGTGCCAGCAGTGAATACGGCCAGGGGTTTTCACCCCTCCACTTT; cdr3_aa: CASSEYGQGFSPLHF
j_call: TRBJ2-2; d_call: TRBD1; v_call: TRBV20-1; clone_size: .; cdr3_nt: TGCAGTGCTCCGGGACAGGGTGTAAGGACCGGGGAGCTGTTTTTT; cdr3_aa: CSAPGQGVRTGELFF
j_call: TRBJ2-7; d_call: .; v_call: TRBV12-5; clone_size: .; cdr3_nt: TGTGCTAGTGGTTTGATGACAGCTACCTACGAGCAGTACTTC; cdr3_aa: CASGLMTATYEQYF
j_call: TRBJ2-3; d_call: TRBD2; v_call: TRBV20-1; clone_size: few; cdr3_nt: TGCAGTGCTAGAGATAATCTAGCGGGGGGCACAGATACGCAGTATTTT; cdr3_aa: CSARDNLAGGTDTQYF
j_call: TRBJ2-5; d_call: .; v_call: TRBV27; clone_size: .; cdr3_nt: TGTGCCAGCGGCCCCCTTACGGAGACCCAGTACTTC; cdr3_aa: CASGPLTETQYF
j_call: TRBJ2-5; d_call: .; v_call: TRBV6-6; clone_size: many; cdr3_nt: TGTGCCAGCAGTTACGCCGTCCAAGAGACCCAGTACTTC; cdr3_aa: CASSYAVQETQYF
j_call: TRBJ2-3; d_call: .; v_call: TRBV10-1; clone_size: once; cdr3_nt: TGCGCCAGCAGTGAGTTGCGTTTTGGGAGTTTAGATACGCAGTATTTT; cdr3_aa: CASSELRFGSLDTQYF
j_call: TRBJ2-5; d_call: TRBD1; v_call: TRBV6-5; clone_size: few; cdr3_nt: TGTGCCAGCAGTTACGACCTTATGACAGGGACAAAGTTAGGGGAGACCCAGTACTTC; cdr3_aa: CASSYDLMTGTKLGETQYF
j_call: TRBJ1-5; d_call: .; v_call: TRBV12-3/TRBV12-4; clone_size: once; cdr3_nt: TGTGCCAGCACCCGGTGGGGGGGCCACTCAATTTTTAATCAGCCCCAGCATTTT; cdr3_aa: CASTRWGGHSIFNQPQHF
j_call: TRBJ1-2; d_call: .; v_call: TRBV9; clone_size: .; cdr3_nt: TGTGCCAGCACGAGTACCTGGGGTCCCTTAAGTGGCTACACCTTC; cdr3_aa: CASTSTWGPLSGYTF
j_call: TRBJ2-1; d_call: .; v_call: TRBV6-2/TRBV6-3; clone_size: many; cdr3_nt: TGTGCCAGCAGCATACAGGAGAGCTCCTACAATGAGCAGTTCTTC; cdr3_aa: CASSIQESSYNEQFF
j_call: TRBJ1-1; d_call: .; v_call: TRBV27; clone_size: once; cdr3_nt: TGTGCCAGCAGTTTTAGGATTTACACTGAAGCTTTCTTT; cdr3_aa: CASSFRIYTEAFF
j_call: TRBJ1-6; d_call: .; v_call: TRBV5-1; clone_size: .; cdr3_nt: TGCGCCAGCAGATTGGAGGGAGAGTTTTATAATTCACCCCTCCACTTT; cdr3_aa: CASRLEGEFYNSPLHF
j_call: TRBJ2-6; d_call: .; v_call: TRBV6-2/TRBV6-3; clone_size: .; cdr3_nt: TGTGCCAGCAGTTATCAGGGGTTGGACTCTGGGGCCAACGTCCTGACTTTC; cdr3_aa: CASSYQGLDSGANVLTF
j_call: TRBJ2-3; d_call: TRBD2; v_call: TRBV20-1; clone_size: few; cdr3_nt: TGCAGTGCTAGTAGTGGTCTAGCGGGGACAGATACGCAGTATTTT; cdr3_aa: CSASSGLAGTDTQYF
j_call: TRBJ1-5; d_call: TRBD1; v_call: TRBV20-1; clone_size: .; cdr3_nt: TGCAGTGCTCCGGACAGGGTAGGCAATCAGCCCCAGCATTTT; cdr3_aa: CSAPDRVGNQPQHF
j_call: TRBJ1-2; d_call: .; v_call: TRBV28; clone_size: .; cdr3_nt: TGTGCCAGCAGTAGCGCGACCCATGGCTACACCTTC; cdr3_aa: CASSSATHGYTF
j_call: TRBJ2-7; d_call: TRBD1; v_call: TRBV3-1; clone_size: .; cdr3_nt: TGTGCCAGCAGTTCCGGGACAGCCTTCTACGAGCAGTACTTC; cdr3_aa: CASSSGTAFYEQYF
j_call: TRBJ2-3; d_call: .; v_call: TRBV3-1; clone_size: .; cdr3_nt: TGTGCCAGCAGCCAAGAAACGAAAACAGATACGCAGTATTTT; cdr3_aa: CASSQETKTDTQYF
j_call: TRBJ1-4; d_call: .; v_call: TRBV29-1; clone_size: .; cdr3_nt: TGCAGCGTTGTAGGGACGGGAACTAATGAAAAACTGTTTTTT; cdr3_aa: CSVVGTGTNEKLFF
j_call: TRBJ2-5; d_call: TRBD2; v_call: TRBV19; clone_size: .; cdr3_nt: TGTGCCAGTAGTGGGGGACTACGCTCACAAGAGACCCAGTACTTC; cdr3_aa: CASSGGLRSQETQYF
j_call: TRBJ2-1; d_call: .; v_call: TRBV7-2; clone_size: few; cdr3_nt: TGTGCCAGCAGCTTAGTGCGCGCGGCCTACAATGAGCAGTTCTTC; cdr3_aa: CASSLVRAAYNEQFF
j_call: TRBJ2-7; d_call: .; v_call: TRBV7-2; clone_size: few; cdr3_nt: TGTGCCAGCAGCTTAAGATCGGGGGCTGTTTCCTACGAGCAGTACTTC; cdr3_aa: CASSLRSGAVSYEQYF
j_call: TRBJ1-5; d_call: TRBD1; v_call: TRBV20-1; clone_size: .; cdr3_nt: TGCAGTGCTCGTAAACCAGGGACAGGCGATCAGCCCCAGCATTTT; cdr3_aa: CSARKPGTGDQPQHF
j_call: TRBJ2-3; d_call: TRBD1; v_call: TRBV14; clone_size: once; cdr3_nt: TGTGCCAGCAGCCAAGAGTCCGGGACAGAGGAGGCAGATACGCAGTATTTT; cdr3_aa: CASSQESGTEEADTQYF
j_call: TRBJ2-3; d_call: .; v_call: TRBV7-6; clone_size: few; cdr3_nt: TGTGCCAGCAGCTCACGTCCTGGGGGAATAGATACGCAGTATTTT; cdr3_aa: CASSSRPGGIDTQYF
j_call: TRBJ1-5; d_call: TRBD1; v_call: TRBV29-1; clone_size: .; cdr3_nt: TGCAGCGTTGGGACAGGGCGGAATCAGCCCCAGCATTTT; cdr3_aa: CSVGTGRNQPQHF
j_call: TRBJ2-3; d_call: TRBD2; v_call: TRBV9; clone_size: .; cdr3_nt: TGTGCCAGCAGCGTAGACCCTCCTAGCGGGGGTCTGAAAGATACGCAGTATTTT; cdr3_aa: CASSVDPPSGGLKDTQYF
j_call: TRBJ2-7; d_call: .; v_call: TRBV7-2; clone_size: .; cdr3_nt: TGTGCCAGCAGCCCGGACACATATTCCTCCTACGAGCAGTACTTC; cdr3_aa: CASSPDTYSSYEQYF
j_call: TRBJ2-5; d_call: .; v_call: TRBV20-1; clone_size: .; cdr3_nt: TGCAGTGCTAGAGACCCTAGCTTCGGGGAGACCCAGTACTTC; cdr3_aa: CSARDPSFGETQYF
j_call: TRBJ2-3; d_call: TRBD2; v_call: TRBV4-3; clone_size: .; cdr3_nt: TGCGCCAGCAGCCAAGAATTAGCGGGGGAAACAGATACGCAGTATTTT; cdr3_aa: CASSQELAGETDTQYF
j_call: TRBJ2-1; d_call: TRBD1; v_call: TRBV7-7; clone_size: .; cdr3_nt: TGTGCTAGCGCGCGGGACAGGGGGCCCAATGAGCAGTTCTTC; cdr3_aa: CASARDRGPNEQFF
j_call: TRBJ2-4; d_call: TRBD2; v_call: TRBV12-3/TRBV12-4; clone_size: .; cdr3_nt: TGTGCCAGCAGTTCACTGCGGACTAGCGGGGGGGTTGGCAAAAACATTCAGTACTTC; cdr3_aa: CASSSLRTSGGVGKNIQYF
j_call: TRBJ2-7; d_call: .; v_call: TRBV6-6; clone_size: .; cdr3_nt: TGTGCCAGCAGTCAACCTTCGCCCTGGGTCAATAACAATGAGCAGTACTTC; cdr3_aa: CASSQPSPWVNNNEQYF
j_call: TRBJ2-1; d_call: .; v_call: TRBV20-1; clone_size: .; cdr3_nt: TGCAGTGCTAACAAAGTGGGGGATGAGCAGTTCTTC; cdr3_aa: CSANKVGDEQFF
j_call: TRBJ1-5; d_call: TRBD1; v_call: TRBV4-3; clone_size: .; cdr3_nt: TGCGCCAGCAGCCACTGGACAGGGGATATTCAGCCCCAGCATTTT; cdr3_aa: CASSHWTGDIQPQHF
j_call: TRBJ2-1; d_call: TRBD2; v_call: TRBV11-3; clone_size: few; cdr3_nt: TGTGCCAGCAGTCCCGACGGACTAGCGGGGGGTCGCCTCTACAATGAGCAGTTCTTC; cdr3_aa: CASSPDGLAGGRLYNEQFF
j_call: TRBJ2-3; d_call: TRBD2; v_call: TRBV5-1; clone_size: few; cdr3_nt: TGCGCCAGCAGCTTAACTAGCGGGGGTATGCCCGATACGCAGTATTTT; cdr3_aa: CASSLTSGGMPDTQYF
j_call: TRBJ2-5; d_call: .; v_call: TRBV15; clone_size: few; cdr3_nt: TGTGCCACCAGCAGATCCGCCAGGGGGGGCGAGACCCAGTACTTC; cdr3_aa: CATSRSARGGETQYF
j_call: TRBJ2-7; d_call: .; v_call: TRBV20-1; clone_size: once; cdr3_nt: TGCAGTGCTAGAAGTCGAATCTACGAGCAGTACTTC; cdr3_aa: CSARSRIYEQYF
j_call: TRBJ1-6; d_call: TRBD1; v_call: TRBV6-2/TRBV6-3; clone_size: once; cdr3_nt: TGTGCCAGCAGTTACGGCCAGGGGGCGAGGTATTCACCCCTCCACTTT; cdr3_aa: CASSYGQGARYSPLHF
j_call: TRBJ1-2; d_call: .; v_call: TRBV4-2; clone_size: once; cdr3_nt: TGTGCCAGCAGCGAGGAACGGCATGGCTACACCTTC; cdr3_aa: CASSEERHGYTF